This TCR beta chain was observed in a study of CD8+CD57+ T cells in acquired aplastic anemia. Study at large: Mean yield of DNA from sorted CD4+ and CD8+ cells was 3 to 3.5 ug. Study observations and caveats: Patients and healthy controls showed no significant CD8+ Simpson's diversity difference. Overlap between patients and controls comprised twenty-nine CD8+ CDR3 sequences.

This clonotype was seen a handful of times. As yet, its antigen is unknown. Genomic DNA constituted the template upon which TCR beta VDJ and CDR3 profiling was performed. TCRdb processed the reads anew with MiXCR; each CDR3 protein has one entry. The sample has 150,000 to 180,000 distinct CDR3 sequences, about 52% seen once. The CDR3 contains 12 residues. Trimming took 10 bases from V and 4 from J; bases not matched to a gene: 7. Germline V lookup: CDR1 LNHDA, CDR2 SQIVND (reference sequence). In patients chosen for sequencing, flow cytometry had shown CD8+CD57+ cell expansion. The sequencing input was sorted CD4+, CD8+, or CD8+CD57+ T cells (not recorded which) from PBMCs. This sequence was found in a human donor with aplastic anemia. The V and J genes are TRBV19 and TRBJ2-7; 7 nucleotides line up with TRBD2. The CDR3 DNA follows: TGTGCCACGACAGCAGCGGGATACGAGCAGTACTTC. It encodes CATTAAGYEQYF.